Each of the 11 T cell receptor beta chains below was sequenced from the same sample in a study of OX40 agonist ivuxolimab in advanced cancers. TCRdb's table, derived via immunoSEQ multiplex PCR, lists solely in-frame clones and lacks some. Of about 92,000 clones in the sample, 70% to 85% are singletons; the top ten hold 5.8%. The specimen was CD4+ or CD8+ T cells sorted from blood, collected in a trial of the OX40 agonist ivuxolimab. These receptors came from an adult with an advanced solid tumor such as melanoma, head and neck, liver or kidney cancer.

The J gene is TRBJ2-3, the V gene TRBV30, with unresolved D. V was cut by 3 bases and J by 5 bases, with 18 bases left in between. This CDR3 is 15 amino acids long. Germline CDR1 reads GTSNPN; CDR2 reads SVGIG (reference sequence). This chain's CDR3 is CAWRTQAPLGDTQYF. The CDR3 DNA sequence: TGTGCCTGGAGAACCCAAGCGCCGCTCGGAGATACGCAGTATTTT.

The V gene is TRBV18, the J gene TRBJ2-7, with D perhaps matching TRBD1 (5 bases). This CDR3 has 17 residues. V dropped 1 base and J dropped 4 bases, with 20 bases sitting between them. Looked up from germline, CDR1 is KGHSH and CDR2 is LQKENI. The CDR3 sequence: CASSPLAVRQGWYEQYF. CDR3 coding DNA: TGTGCCAGCTCACCACTAGCCGTACGCCAGGGATGGTACGAGCAGTACTTC. Full variable domain (rest looked up from reference TRBV18 and TRBJ2-7): NAGVMQNPRHLVRRRGQEARLRCSPMKGHSHVYWYRQLPEEGLKFMVYLQKENIIDESGMPKERFSAEFPKEGPSILRIQQVVRGDSAAYFCASSPLAVRQGWYEQYFGPGTRLTVT.

The chain employs TRBV7-9 and TRBJ1-1, with 9 bases lining up with TRBD1. The CDR3 spans 13 residues. Germline V gene lookup returns CDR1 SEHNR and CDR2 FQNEAQ (reference sequence). Trimming removed 5 bases from V and 5 bases from J; junction bases left unmatched: 3. The CDR3 loop reads CASSETGGTEAFF. CDR3 in DNA: TGTGCCAGCAGCGAGACAGGGGGAACTGAAGCTTTCTTT.

J is TRBJ1-2 and V is TRBV16, with 7 positions matching TRBD1. The trim removed 2 bases at V and 4 bases at J, leaving 13 bases unmatched. The V gene's germline CDR1 is KGHSY and CDR2 FQNENV. This CDR3 comprises 17 residues. The CDR3 protein is CASSQQSRAGGIYGYTF. Here the CDR3 DNA reads TGTGCCAGCAGCCAACAATCTCGGGCAGGGGGAATCTATGGCTACACCTTC.

The chain links TRBV28 to TRBJ1-1; TRBD1 agrees at 8 bases. The CDR3 runs 15 residues. Trimming removed 5 bases from V and 5 bases from J; junction bases left unmatched: 10. The V gene's germline CDR1 is MDHEN and CDR2 SYDVKM. The CDR3 loop is CASSGATGGRTEAFF. In DNA, the CDR3 is TGTGCCAGCAGTGGGGCAACAGGGGGTCGAACTGAAGCTTTCTTT.

This clone was picked up a small number of times. The genes are TRBV9 and TRBJ2-5; D may be TRBD2 (5 bases). Trimming took off 4 bases at V and 5 bases at J, with 15 bases between the two ends. The CDR3 totals 14 residues. Germline lookup yields CDR1 SGDLS and CDR2 YYNGEE. CDR3 coding DNA: TGTGCCAGCAGCCCCGGGTTCCCGGGGGAGACCCAGTACTTC. It yields the protein CASSPGFPGETQYF.

The chain has TRBV12-5 and TRBJ1-1, with a possible D match to TRBD1 (5 bases). V dropped 6 bases and J dropped 3 bases, with 11 bases sitting between them. The CDR3 has 13 amino acids. Per germline, CDR1 LGHNT and CDR2 FRNRAP. The CDR3 loop reads CASGSGGYTEAFF. For the CDR3, the DNA is TGTGCTAGTGGGTCCGGGGGGTACACTGAAGCTTTCTTT.

The chain couples TRBV11-2 to TRBJ2-7; the D gene is possibly TRBD2 (6 bases). This CDR3 region has 17 residues. Germline V CDR1 and CDR2: SGHAT, FQNNGV. V lost 1 base to trimming and J lost 0 bases, with 16 bases between them. The CDR3 is CASSLGSGGASSYEQYF. DNA of the CDR3: TGTGCCAGCAGCTTAGGGAGTGGAGGGGCGAGCTCCTACGAGCAGTACTTC. The variable domain in full, completed from reference TRBV11-2 and TRBJ2-7, reads EAGVAQSPRYKIIEKRQSVAFWCNPISGHATLYWYQQILGQGPKLLIQFQNNGVVDDSQLPKDRFSAERLKGVDSTLKIQPAKLEDSAVYLCASSLGSGGASSYEQYFGPGTRLTVT.

V is TRBV7-2 and J is TRBJ2-7; D perhaps matches TRBD2 (7 bases). Between the trimmed V and J ends, which lost 5 bases and 4 bases, there was a span of 15 bases. The CDR3 runs 14 residues. CDR1 is SGHTA and CDR2 is FQGNSA in the germline V gene. The CDR3 protein is CASSGLGGGYEQYF. The CDR3 nucleotides read TGTGCCAGCAGCGGCCTAGGGGGGGGATACGAGCAGTACTTC.

The V call is TRBV19, the J call TRBJ2-3, with TRBD1 identical over 8 bases. The germline gives CDR1 LNHDA, CDR2 SQIVND (reference sequence). The CDR3 is 15 amino acids. The J segment lost 1 base and the V segment lost 3 bases, leaving 3 bases of the junction unmatched. Here the CDR3 reads CASSMGGQGTDTQYF. CDR3 in DNA: TGTGCCAGTAGTATGGGGGGACAGGGCACAGATACGCAGTATTTT.

This clone was seen more than once but under ten times. The chain has TRBV7-9 and TRBJ1-1; no definite D call. V lost 5 bases, J lost 0 bases, and 10 bases lay in between. This CDR3 spans 14 amino acids. Germline V gives CDR1 SEHNR, CDR2 FQNEAQ (reference sequence). Written as DNA, the CDR3 is TGTGCCAGCAGCCCCCAGATCCTGAACACTGAAGCTTTCTTT. The encoded protein is CASSPQILNTEAFF.